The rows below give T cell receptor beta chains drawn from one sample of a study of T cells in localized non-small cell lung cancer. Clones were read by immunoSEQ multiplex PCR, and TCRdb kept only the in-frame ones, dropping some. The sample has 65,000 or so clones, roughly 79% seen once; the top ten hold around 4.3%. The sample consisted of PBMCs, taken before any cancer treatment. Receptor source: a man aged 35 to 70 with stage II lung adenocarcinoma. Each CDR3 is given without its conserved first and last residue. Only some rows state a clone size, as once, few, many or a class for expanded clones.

ASSLLQTRSGNTIY	TRBV5-6	-
ASSLQGFSTEAF	TRBV5-1	-
ASSYSSDLYNEQF	TRBV6-6	few
ATSRVADLTEAF	TRBV15	few
RPQVEGARKEQY	TRBV29-1	-
ASSDEAGGSYEQY	TRBV6-4	-
SVGDSHNEQF	TRBV29-1	-
ASSERRWGTDTQY	TRBV6-1	-
ASSFTWVGQGSTDTQY	TRBV7-9	-
AWSTNYGYT	TRBV30	-
ASSLATGMSTEAF	TRBV7-2	-
ASSQDGDFYNEQF	TRBV5-1	-
ASSDSTKDSYNEQF	TRBV6-4	-
ASSFVSTELSYT	TRBV5-6	-
ASRGSSSTDTQY	TRBV4-2	-
ASRVGTAYEQY	TRBV5-1	-
ASSIGLEPYNEQF	TRBV19	-
ASDPLAGDKDTQY	TRBV2	-